Listed below are T cell receptor beta chains from one sample, sequenced in a study of blood T cell repertoires in COVID-19. Assay used: immunoSEQ multiplex PCR; TCRdb lists only in-frame clones, some missing. The sample gives fewer than 180,000 clones, 70% to 90% of which show up once; 2.5% to 4% is in the top ten. Sequencing input: peripheral blood. Source of these receptors: a man between 65 and 85 years old with acute or convalescent COVID-19. CDR3s include the opening cysteine and the closing phenylalanine or tryptophan. The D gene is left open where the match is weak. The size field is filled for only some rows; it gives once, few, many or a size class.

clone size: once
V gene: TRBV5-1
D gene: NA
J gene: TRBJ1-5
CDR3 protein: CASSWQSGGNQPQHF
CDR3 DNA: TGCGCCAGCAGCTGGCAGTCGGGGGGCAATCAGCCCCAGCATTTT

clone size: NA
V gene: TRBV7-3
D gene: NA
J gene: TRBJ2-1
CDR3 protein: CASSLSTNSYNEQFF
CDR3 DNA: TGTGCCAGCAGCTTATCGACAAACTCCTACAATGAGCAGTTCTTC

clone size: NA
V gene: TRBV28
D gene: TRBD1
J gene: TRBJ1-5
CDR3 protein: CASSWTGANLIAPQHF
CDR3 DNA: TGTGCCAGCTCTTGGACAGGGGCTAATCTGATCGCGCCCCAGCATTTT

clone size: once
V gene: TRBV27
D gene: TRBD2
J gene: TRBJ2-1
CDR3 protein: CASSSFLRAGGLEQFF
CDR3 DNA: TGTGCCAGCAGTTCCTTCTTGAGAGCGGGAGGACTTGAGCAGTTCTTC

clone size: NA
V gene: TRBV7-8
D gene: TRBD2
J gene: TRBJ2-1
CDR3 protein: CASSQLAGGGGEQFF
CDR3 DNA: TGTGCCAGCAGCCAGCTAGCGGGAGGGGGGGGTGAGCAGTTCTTC

clone size: once
V gene: TRBV5-1
D gene: TRBD1
J gene: TRBJ1-2
CDR3 protein: CASSIDRAANYGYTF
CDR3 DNA: TGCGCCAGCAGCATCGACAGGGCAGCTAACTATGGCTACACCTTC

clone size: NA
V gene: TRBV29-1
D gene: TRBD1
J gene: TRBJ1-5
CDR3 protein: CSVGGQDQPQHF
CDR3 DNA: TGCAGCGTTGGGGGACAGGACCAGCCCCAGCATTTT

clone size: few
V gene: TRBV29-1
D gene: NA
J gene: TRBJ2-5
CDR3 protein: CSVRGGPQETQYF
CDR3 DNA: TGCAGCGTAAGGGGGGGTCCCCAAGAGACCCAGTACTTC

clone size: NA
V gene: TRBV6-2/TRBV6-3
D gene: NA
J gene: TRBJ1-1
CDR3 protein: CASSYRGARGMNTEAFF
CDR3 DNA: TGTGCCAGCAGTTACCGGGGGGCGCGAGGTATGAACACTGAAGCTTTCTTT

clone size: once
V gene: TRBV3-1/TRBV3-2
D gene: TRBD1
J gene: TRBJ2-5
CDR3 protein: CASSLGTGGGETQYF
CDR3 DNA: TGTGCCAGCAGCCTTGGGACAGGGGGTGGAGAGACCCAGTACTTC

clone size: NA
V gene: TRBV7-2
D gene: TRBD2
J gene: TRBJ2-2
CDR3 protein: CASSFLLAGTPPTGELFF
CDR3 DNA: TGTGCCAGCAGCTTCCTACTAGCGGGCACCCCGCCGACCGGGGAGCTGTTTTTT

clone size: NA
V gene: TRBV7-8
D gene: TRBD2
J gene: TRBJ2-1
CDR3 protein: CASRLTSAYNEQFF
CDR3 DNA: TGTGCCAGCAGATTGACTAGCGCCTACAATGAGCAGTTCTTC

clone size: NA
V gene: TRBV10-3
D gene: TRBD2
J gene: TRBJ2-3
CDR3 protein: CAISARTSGTDTQYF
CDR3 DNA: TGTGCCATCAGCGCACGGACTAGCGGCACAGATACGCAGTATTTT

clone size: few
V gene: TRBV19
D gene: TRBD1
J gene: TRBJ1-5
CDR3 protein: CASSSRTGNSNQPQHF
CDR3 DNA: TGTGCCAGTAGTTCTAGGACAGGGAACAGCAATCAGCCCCAGCATTTT

clone size: NA
V gene: TRBV27
D gene: TRBD2
J gene: TRBJ2-1
CDR3 protein: CASSGISGRGSGEQFF
CDR3 DNA: TGTGCCAGCAGTGGGATTAGCGGGAGAGGGAGCGGTGAGCAGTTCTTC

clone size: NA
V gene: TRBV25-1
D gene: TRBD2
J gene: TRBJ2-7
CDR3 protein: CASSEFNSGRANEQYF
CDR3 DNA: TGTGCCAGCAGTGAATTTAACAGCGGGAGGGCCAACGAGCAGTACTTC

clone size: NA
V gene: TRBV14
D gene: NA
J gene: TRBJ1-2
CDR3 protein: CASSQATIAGYTF
CDR3 DNA: TGTGCCAGCAGCCAAGCAACAATCGCTGGCTACACCTTC

clone size: NA
V gene: TRBV7-2
D gene: TRBD1
J gene: TRBJ1-5
CDR3 protein: CASSLQAGTGVGQPQHF
CDR3 DNA: TGTGCCAGCAGCTTACAAGCCGGGACAGGGGTGGGTCAGCCCCAGCATTTT

clone size: NA
V gene: TRBV5-1
D gene: TRBD2
J gene: TRBJ2-3
CDR3 protein: CASSLLAAGGDTQYF
CDR3 DNA: TGCGCCAGCAGCTTGTTAGCAGCGGGAGGGGATACGCAGTATTTT

clone size: NA
V gene: TRBV27
D gene: TRBD1
J gene: TRBJ2-3
CDR3 protein: CASSLGFGTGMTDTQYF
CDR3 DNA: TGTGCCAGCAGTTTAGGCTTCGGGACAGGGATGACAGATACGCAGTATTTT

clone size: few
V gene: TRBV6-6
D gene: TRBD2
J gene: TRBJ2-1
CDR3 protein: CASERELSNEQFF
CDR3 DNA: TGTGCCAGTGAGCGGGAGTTATCCAATGAGCAGTTCTTC

clone size: once
V gene: TRBV19
D gene: TRBD2
J gene: TRBJ2-1
CDR3 protein: CASSIGGGRAINEQFF
CDR3 DNA: TGTGCCAGTAGTATCGGCGGCGGGAGGGCCATCAATGAGCAGTTCTTC

clone size: NA
V gene: TRBV5-4
D gene: TRBD2
J gene: TRBJ2-1
CDR3 protein: CASSLVAGVGEQFF
CDR3 DNA: TGTGCCAGCAGCTTGGTAGCGGGAGTGGGTGAGCAGTTCTTC

clone size: NA
V gene: TRBV7-2
D gene: TRBD2
J gene: TRBJ2-7
CDR3 protein: CASSPRLAGAGEQYF
CDR3 DNA: TGTGCCAGCAGCCCGAGACTAGCGGGAGCGGGAGAGCAGTACTTC

clone size: NA
V gene: TRBV6-5
D gene: NA
J gene: TRBJ1-2
CDR3 protein: CASSRDGTRDGYTF
CDR3 DNA: TGTGCCAGCAGCCGGGATGGAACGCGAGATGGCTACACCTTC

clone size: NA
V gene: TRBV4-1
D gene: NA
J gene: TRBJ2-2
CDR3 protein: CASSQEGTGSDGELFF
CDR3 DNA: TGCGCCAGCAGCCAAGAGGGAACAGGTTCGGACGGGGAGCTGTTTTTT

clone size: NA
V gene: TRBV5-1
D gene: TRBD1
J gene: TRBJ1-1
CDR3 protein: CASSQDRIGYTEAFF
CDR3 DNA: TGCGCCAGCAGCCAGGACAGGATCGGGTACACTGAAGCTTTCTTT

clone size: NA
V gene: TRBV5-5
D gene: NA
J gene: TRBJ1-4
CDR3 protein: CASSLGGRGEKLFF
CDR3 DNA: TGTGCCAGCAGCTTAGGGGGTCGTGGTGAAAAACTGTTTTTT

clone size: NA
V gene: TRBV5-5
D gene: NA
J gene: TRBJ2-1
CDR3 protein: CASSPGAAYNEQFF
CDR3 DNA: TGTGCCAGCAGCCCAGGTGCCGCCTACAATGAGCAGTTCTTC

clone size: NA
V gene: TRBV14
D gene: NA
J gene: TRBJ2-3
CDR3 protein: CASSHGDTQYF
CDR3 DNA: TGTGCCAGCAGCCACGGAGATACGCAGTATTTT

clone size: NA
V gene: TRBV5-1
D gene: NA
J gene: TRBJ1-1
CDR3 protein: CASSLAVGQQNTEAFF
CDR3 DNA: TGCGCCAGCAGCTTGGCCGTTGGACAGCAGAACACTGAAGCTTTCTTT

clone size: NA
V gene: TRBV7-2
D gene: TRBD2
J gene: TRBJ2-7
CDR3 protein: CASSAGLAGGPSYEQYF
CDR3 DNA: TGTGCCAGCAGCGCGGGACTAGCGGGAGGGCCTTCCTACGAGCAGTACTTC

clone size: NA
V gene: TRBV28
D gene: NA
J gene: TRBJ1-3
CDR3 protein: CASSSGTPDLDTIYF
CDR3 DNA: TGTGCCAGCAGTAGCGGGACGCCGGATCTTGACACCATATATTTT

clone size: NA
V gene: TRBV7-6
D gene: NA
J gene: TRBJ2-3
CDR3 protein: CASSLPADTQYF
CDR3 DNA: TGTGCCAGCAGCTTACCTGCAGATACGCAGTATTTT

clone size: NA
V gene: TRBV6-4
D gene: NA
J gene: TRBJ2-1
CDR3 protein: CASSSGFGEQFF
CDR3 DNA: TGTGCCAGCAGTTCAGGGTTTGGTGAGCAGTTCTTC

clone size: NA
V gene: TRBV4-3
D gene: NA
J gene: TRBJ1-5
CDR3 protein: CASSQDSWSQPQHF
CDR3 DNA: TGCGCCAGCAGCCAAGATTCCTGGAGCCAGCCCCAGCATTTT

clone size: NA
V gene: TRBV4-3
D gene: NA
J gene: TRBJ2-2
CDR3 protein: CASSQGTTYTGELFF
CDR3 DNA: TGCGCCAGCAGCCAAGGGACTACCTACACCGGGGAGCTGTTTTTT

clone size: NA
V gene: TRBV15
D gene: TRBD2
J gene: TRBJ2-2
CDR3 protein: CATSRSGTSGRTGELFF
CDR3 DNA: TGTGCCACCAGCAGATCTGGGACTAGCGGGCGCACCGGGGAGCTGTTTTTT

clone size: NA
V gene: TRBV5-6
D gene: NA
J gene: TRBJ1-1
CDR3 protein: CASSLAVLTQGTEAFF
CDR3 DNA: TGTGCCAGCAGCTTGGCCGTACTTACTCAGGGGACTGAAGCTTTCTTT

clone size: NA
V gene: TRBV2
D gene: NA
J gene: TRBJ2-3
CDR3 protein: CASSEAQGITDTQYF
CDR3 DNA: TGTGCCAGCAGTGAGGCGCAGGGGATCACAGATACGCAGTATTTT

clone size: NA
V gene: TRBV7-9
D gene: TRBD2
J gene: TRBJ2-3
CDR3 protein: CASRPPAGGITDTQYF
CDR3 DNA: TGTGCCAGCAGACCACCAGCGGGAGGGATCACAGATACGCAGTATTTT

clone size: NA
V gene: TRBV29-1
D gene: NA
J gene: TRBJ2-7
CDR3 protein: CSVAQGSYEQYF
CDR3 DNA: TGCAGCGTTGCACAGGGAAGCTACGAGCAGTACTTC

clone size: NA
V gene: TRBV19
D gene: TRBD2
J gene: TRBJ2-7
CDR3 protein: CASSLTSGRGYEQYF
CDR3 DNA: TGTGCCAGTAGTTTGACTAGCGGGAGAGGGTACGAGCAGTACTTC

clone size: NA
V gene: TRBV3-1/TRBV3-2
D gene: NA
J gene: TRBJ1-5
CDR3 protein: CASSHRGQPQHF
CDR3 DNA: TGTGCCAGCAGCCATCGAGGCCAGCCCCAGCATTTT

clone size: NA
V gene: TRBV5-1
D gene: TRBD2
J gene: TRBJ2-1
CDR3 protein: CASSLGTVAGGSYNEQFF
CDR3 DNA: TGCGCCAGCAGCTTGGGGACAGTAGCGGGAGGATCCTACAATGAGCAGTTCTTC

clone size: many
V gene: TRBV5-1
D gene: TRBD1
J gene: TRBJ1-2
CDR3 protein: CASSSTSTGVYGYTF
CDR3 DNA: TGCGCCAGCAGCTCTACCTCGACAGGGGTCTATGGCTACACCTTC

clone size: NA
V gene: TRBV20-1
D gene: NA
J gene: TRBJ2-1
CDR3 protein: CRGQVANEQFF
CDR3 DNA: TGCAGGGGGCAGGTGGCGAATGAGCAGTTCTTC

clone size: NA
V gene: TRBV30
D gene: TRBD2
J gene: TRBJ2-3
CDR3 protein: CAWSKAQREADTQYF
CDR3 DNA: TGTGCCTGGAGTAAAGCCCAGCGGGAGGCAGATACGCAGTATTTT

clone size: NA
V gene: TRBV5-4
D gene: TRBD1
J gene: TRBJ2-5
CDR3 protein: CASTQTGWETQYF
CDR3 DNA: TGTGCCAGCACCCAGACAGGGTGGGAGACCCAGTACTTC

clone size: NA
V gene: TRBV28
D gene: NA
J gene: TRBJ1-1
CDR3 protein: CASSVHTEAFF
CDR3 DNA: TGTGCCAGCAGCGTCCACACTGAAGCTTTCTTT

clone size: NA
V gene: TRBV2
D gene: NA
J gene: TRBJ1-2
CDR3 protein: CASNQGLDGYTF
CDR3 DNA: TGTGCCAGCAATCAGGGTCTGGATGGCTACACCTTC

clone size: once
V gene: TRBV19
D gene: TRBD2
J gene: TRBJ2-7
CDR3 protein: CASSAPPGLAGLYEQYF
CDR3 DNA: TGTGCCAGTAGTGCCCCCCCCGGACTAGCGGGCCTCTACGAGCAGTACTTC

clone size: NA
V gene: TRBV13
D gene: NA
J gene: TRBJ2-5
CDR3 protein: CASSLGQRKETQYF
CDR3 DNA: TGTGCCAGCAGCTTAGGGCAGCGGAAAGAGACCCAGTACTTC